Sequencing of this T cell receptor beta chain was carried out in a study of cytomegalovirus exposure and HLA in healthy donors. Primers included in the PCR were 60 Vbeta and 13 Jbeta primers. As processed by the authors: The count from a later analysis was tens of millions of unique TCR beta chains, roughly 11 million of them shared. Sequencing was performed with immunoSEQ multiplex PCR; in TCRdb, only in-frame clones are kept and a portion is missing. Clonal size and the V and J genes are those of that table, whereas D and trimming came from the DNA. The sample holds around 150,000 clones, about 79% seen once. The CDR3 extends over 17 amino acids. Unmatched junction bases numbered 13, after V lost 4 bases and J lost 4 bases. Germline V gene data show CDR1 as LNHDA and CDR2 as SQIVND (reference sequence).

The chain has TRBV19 and TRBJ2-1; 7 bases match TRBD2. The sequence came from a male donor in good health and CMV-seronegative. Sequencing was done on a sample of PBMCs. Here the CDR3 DNA reads TGTGCCAGTAGTACTTATGGGCGGGAGTCCGCATACAATGAGCAGTTCTTC. Translation gives CASSTYGRESAYNEQFF.